This passage covers 23 T cell receptor beta chains from one sample sequenced in a study of T cells in Graves' hyperthyroidism and ophthalmopathy. The investigators amplified TCR beta CDR3 regions from RNA transcripts. TCR CDR3 regions were first amplified by RT-PCR with HTBI primers. Using its own MiXCR run on the multiplex PCR reads, TCRdb lists one record per CDR3 protein. The table includes a few hundred thousand distinct CDR3 sequences, 12% to 15% detected once. The sample taken for sequencing was blood. These receptors came from a woman between 18 and 30 years old with Graves' hyperthyroidism.

This clonotype was found many times. The chain carries TRBV20-1 and TRBJ1-5; 7 bases map to TRBD1. V gave up 2 bases and J gave up 1 base; unmatched junction bases: 5. CDR3 length: 15 amino acids. CDR1 is DFQATT, CDR2 SNEGSKA, per germline (reference sequence). CDR3 sequence reads: CSARINRGSNQPQHF. The CDR3 DNA reads as TGCAGTGCTAGAATAAACAGGGGAAGCAATCAGCCCCAGCATTTT.

This clonotype showed up many times. The V and J genes are TRBV24-1 and TRBJ1-2; D possibly corresponds to TRBD1 (5 bases). CDR3 length: 14 residues. V was trimmed by 0 bases and J by 3 bases, leaving 7 bases between them. The V gene's germline CDR1 is KGHDR and CDR2 SFDVKD. CDR3 residues: CATSDLTTDYGYTF. CDR3 coding DNA: TGTGCCACCAGTGATTTGACGACAGACTATGGCTACACCTTC.

As to this clonotype: A much larger clonotype is one base distant, so this may be a read error. Likely a read error: the CDR3 ends without its conserved phenylalanine or tryptophan. The chain couples TRBV5-1 to TRBJ1-1; D gene unclear. This CDR3 has 13 residues. Trimming took off 3 bases at V and 3 bases at J, with 9 bases between the two ends. Germline values: CDR1 SGHRS, CDR2 YFSETQ. The CDR3 sequence: CASSSAEDTEAFS. In DNA, the CDR3 is TGCGCCAGCAGCTCGGCGGAGGACACTGAAGCTTTCTCT.

The table lists this clonotype with many counts. The V call is TRBV24-1, the J call TRBJ2-5; 8 nucleotides agree with TRBD1. Germline V gene lookup returns CDR1 KGHDR and CDR2 SFDVKD. The CDR3 runs to 14 residues. The V segment lost 3 bases and the J segment 5 bases; nucleotides outside the gene matches: 4. The CDR3 region is CATSDGTGGETQYF. CDR3 DNA sequence: TGTGCCACCAGTGATGGGACAGGCGGTGAGACCCAGTACTTC.

V is TRBV5-4 and J is TRBJ2-1; D gene ambiguous. Per germline, CDR1 SGHNT and CDR2 YYREEE (reference sequence). CDR3 length: 13 residues. V was cut by 0 bases and J by 5 bases, with 6 bases left in between. CDR3 residues: CASSLDEDNEQFF. CDR3 nucleotides: TGTGCCAGCAGCTTGGATGAGGACAATGAGCAGTTCTTC.

The chain links TRBV20-1 to TRBJ2-7, with D possibly being TRBD2 (5 bases). V shed 0 bases and J shed 3 bases, with 18 bases lying between them. The CDR3 runs to 16 residues. In germline, CDR1 is DFQATT, CDR2 SNEGSKA (reference sequence). The CDR3 DNA reads as TGCAGTGCTAGAGATGTACAGAGACTATCATACTACGAGCAGTACTTC. Encoded protein: CSARDVQRLSYYEQYF.

The table lists this clonotype with a few counts. The V and J genes are TRBV27 and TRBJ2-7; D may correspond to TRBD1 or TRBD2 (6 bases each). Germline CDR1 and CDR2: MNHEY and SMNVEV (reference sequence). V shed 5 bases and J shed 7 bases, with 15 bases lying between them. The CDR3 loop spans 13 amino acids. The CDR3 here is CASSGRRGGEQYF. CDR3 nucleotides: TGTGCCAGCAGTGGCCGACGAGGGGGGGAGCAGTACTTC.

The sample holds many counts of this clonotype. The V gene is TRBV3-1, the J gene TRBJ1-2; TRBD1 might be the D (6 bases). CDR1 is LGHDT and CDR2 is YNNKEL in the germline V gene (reference sequence). V was pared by 7 bases and J by 6 bases, with 15 bases between. This CDR3 spans 13 amino acids. CDR3 nucleotides: TGTGCCAGCAACACAGGCAGGGGCAATGGCTACACCTTC. This codes for CASNTGRGNGYTF.

The gene calls are TRBV5-6 and TRBJ2-5; a possible D gene is TRBD2 (6 bases). V lost 1 base and J 4 bases, leaving 8 bases between the germline ends. The CDR3 is 13 amino acids. Germline V gene sequence: CDR1 SGHDT, CDR2 YYEEEE. CDR3: CASSLPGGETQYF. The DNA for the CDR3 is TGTGCCAGCAGCTTGCCCGGGGGAGAGACCCAGTACTTC.

This clonotype appeared a few times. A much larger clone lies one base from this, so it may be a read error. The chain combines TRBV3-1 with TRBJ1-5, with D perhaps TRBD1 (5 bases). V gave up 8 bases and J gave up 3 bases, with 11 bases separating them. The CDR3 covers 13 residues. Per germline, CDR1 LGHDT and CDR2 YNNKEL (reference sequence). The CDR3 region has the DNA TGTGCCAGCGGGTGGGGCTCCAATCAGCCCCAGCATTTT. This translates into CASGWGSNQPQHF.

The V call is TRBV29-1, the J call TRBJ2-1; TRBD2 aligns across 10 bases. The CDR3 is 16 amino acids. Germline trimming cut 2 bases from V and 2 bases from J; bases unmatched to any gene: 6. The germline gives CDR1 SQVTM, CDR2 ANQGSEA. CDR3 nucleotides: TGCAGCGTTGAATGGGCTAGCGGGAGACCCTACAATGAGCAGTTCTTC. Translating it yields CSVEWASGRPYNEQFF.

Only a few counts were recorded for this clonotype. This sequence joins TRBV29-1 and TRBJ1-2, with D hard to call. This CDR3 spans 9 amino acids. V was shortened by 3 bases and J by 4 bases, with 0 bases between the two germline ends. Germline V gives CDR1 SQVTM, CDR2 ANQGSEA. As DNA, the CDR3 is TGCAGCGTTGACTATGGCTACACCTTC. It is translated as CSVDYGYTF.

Many counts were recorded for this clonotype. The chain recombines TRBV7-8 with TRBJ2-7; no definite D call. Germline V gene sequence: CDR1 SGHVS, CDR2 FQNEAQ. Trimming cost V 4 bases and J 0 bases, with 16 bases left between them. CDR3 size: 16 residues. CDR3 in DNA: TGTGCCAGCAGCTCCCGAAACGGGCCGAGCTCCTACGAGCAGTACTTC. Its translation is CASSSRNGPSSYEQYF. The whole variable domain, filled in from reference TRBV7-8 and TRBJ2-7, reads GAGVSQSPRYKVAKRGQDVALRCDPISGHVSLFWYQQALGQGPEFLTYFQNEAQLDKSGLPSDRFFAERPEGSVSTLKIQRTQQEDSAVYLCASSSRNGPSSYEQYFGPGTRLTVT.

J is TRBJ2-3 and V is TRBV29-1; a possible D gene is TRBD2 (7 bases). Trimming took 2 bases from V and 4 from J, leaving 16 bases between them. CDR3 length: 15 amino acids. The germline V gene encodes CDR1 SQVTM and CDR2 ANQGSEA. CDR3 in amino acids: CSVESGAGAADTQYF. DNA of the CDR3: TGCAGCGTTGAATCCGGCGCGGGGGCTGCAGATACGCAGTATTTT.

This clonotype showed up many times. The chain combines TRBV7-9 with TRBJ1-1, with no clear D. Germline CDR1 is SEHNR and CDR2 is FQNEAQ (reference sequence). There are 13 residues in the CDR3. V lost 9 bases, J lost 4 bases, and 15 bases lay in between. The CDR3 region has the DNA TGTGCCAGTAGTTCGGACCGGGGCACTGAAGCTTTCTTT. Its protein product is CASSSDRGTEAFF.

This clonotype was seen at least ten times. The J gene is TRBJ2-3, the V gene TRBV15; possible D gene TRBD2, 5 bases. CDR3 length: 13 residues. The V gene lost 4 bases and the J gene lost 4 bases, with 9 bases spanning the gap. CDR1 is LNHNV, CDR2 YYDKDF, per germline (reference sequence). CDR3 nucleotides: TGTGCCACCAGCACGCGGGCGGCAGATACGCAGTATTTT. This sequence encodes CATSTRAADTQYF.

V is TRBV9 and J is TRBJ2-5, with D hard to call. Trimming removed 4 bases from V and 1 base from J, with 20 bases in between. This CDR3 comprises 17 residues. Per the germline V gene, CDR1 is SGDLS and CDR2 is YYNGEE. This chain's CDR3 is CASSPHVGGPPQETQYF. CDR3 nucleotide sequence: TGTGCCAGCAGCCCCCACGTTGGTGGGCCCCCCCAAGAGACCCAGTACTTC.

This clonotype came up many times. V and J are TRBV7-2 and TRBJ2-2; D is perhaps TRBD2 (6 bases). Per germline, CDR1 SGHTA and CDR2 FQGNSA. The CDR3 consists of 15 residues. V lost 7 bases and J lost 5, with 17 bases in between. CDR3 in amino acids: CASTVDPRETGELFF. DNA of the CDR3: TGTGCCAGCACCGTCGACCCGCGGGAAACCGGGGAGCTGTTTTTT.

This clonotype was recorded many times. The chain has TRBV5-1 and TRBJ2-1; D is unclear. Trimming cost V 2 bases and J 8 bases, with 11 bases left between them. Germline CDR1 SGHRS, CDR2 YFSETQ. The CDR3 runs to 13 residues. The CDR3 reads CASSLSRLDEQFF. The DNA of the CDR3 is TGCGCCAGCAGCTTATCCCGTTTGGATGAGCAGTTCTTC.

This clonotype was picked up a small number of times. The V call is TRBV7-9, the J call TRBJ2-5, with D unresolved. The germline V gene encodes CDR1 SEHNR and CDR2 FQNEAQ (reference sequence). Trimming cost V 5 bases and J 5 bases, with 15 bases left between them. The CDR3 spans 14 residues. The CDR3 region has the DNA TGTGCCAGCAGCCCAACCTTTGCTGAGGAGACCCAGTACTTC. Amino acids: CASSPTFAEETQYF.

This chain joins TRBV9 and TRBJ2-2, with 8 bases aligning to TRBD1. Per germline, CDR1 SGDLS and CDR2 YYNGEE. V was pared by 1 base and J by 2 bases, with 7 bases of the junction left unmatched. The CDR3 length is 17 residues. CDR3 sequence: CASSVPRGRFNTGELFF. The CDR3 region has the DNA TGTGCCAGCAGCGTACCCAGGGGGCGCTTTAACACCGGGGAGCTGTTTTTT.

Only a few counts were recorded for this clonotype. Compared with germline, one end of the junction differs, possibly owing to a read error. For the CDR3, the DNA is TGTGCCAGCAGGGGGGAAGGGAGCAGTCAGCCCCAGCATTTT. It is translated as CASRGEGSSQPQHF. V and J are TRBV6-1 and TRBJ1-5, with D possibly matching TRBD1 (5 bases). The CDR3 has 14 amino acids. The germline V gene encodes CDR1 MNHNS and CDR2 SASEGT.

This clonotype was recorded many times. This rearrangement joins TRBV28 to TRBJ2-7; 7 nucleotides align to TRBD1. The germline gives CDR1 MDHEN, CDR2 SYDVKM. Unmatched junction bases numbered 6, after V lost 5 bases and J lost 2 bases. The CDR3 is 14 amino acids. CDR3 loop: CASSRPGQTYEQYF. The CDR3 nucleotides are TGTGCCAGCAGTCGACCGGGACAGACCTACGAGCAGTACTTC.